This TCR beta chain was profiled in a study of shared clonotypes between healthy human individuals. This CDR3 is built from 16 residues. Germline V gene sequence: CDR1 MNHNS, CDR2 SASEGT. Between the trimmed V and J ends, which lost 4 bases and 3 bases, there was a span of 15 bases. As concerns this clone: What it binds is not known.

Whole-study findings and limits: An expected dependence of interdonor clonotype sharing on sequencing depth was noted.

An assay was performed, and its level was deep. Each sorted subset replicate got 200 ng genomic DNA, tens of thousands of genomes. Produced via immunoSEQ multiplex PCR; TCRdb's table is partial and in-frame only. The sample holds over a million clones, approximately 96% seen once. The sample taken for sequencing was naive CD4+ T cells sorted from blood. Subset specified: CD45RA+ positively selected. This sequence was found in a man aged 25-45 years in good health. The V call is TRBV6-1, the J call TRBJ1-4; the D gene is possibly TRBD1 (6 bases). This CDR3 is CASSVVTGFPNEKLFF. DNA of the CDR3: TGTGCCAGCAGTGTCGTAACAGGGTTTCCTAATGAAAAACTGTTTTTT.